This is a list of T cell receptor beta chains from one sample in a study of neurological immune-mediated disorders. MiXCR, applied by TCRdb to the 5' RACE reads, yields one record per CDR3 protein. The sample holds 95,000 to 110,000 distinct CDR3 sequences, 9.5% to 14% seen once. Sequencing was performed on PBMCs. These receptors came from a female donor with HTLV-1-associated myelopathy (HAM/TSP). Both conserved end residues are part of each CDR3. D genes are given only for firm matches. Size tells how often a clone was seen (once, few, many) or the class of an expanded clone, and some rows leave it out.

V,length,J,D,size,DNA,CDR3
TRBV12-3/TRBV12-4,17,TRBJ2-1,TRBD2,many,TGTGCCAGCAGTTATCTTCTAGCGGGGGTCTCCTACAATGAGCAGTTCTTC,CASSYLLAGVSYNEQFF
TRBV11-2,12,TRBJ2-7,.,many,TGTGCCAGCAGCCCCGACGGGGTCGAGCAGTACTTC,CASSPDGVEQYF
TRBV7-2,13,TRBJ2-3,.,.,TGTGCCAGCAGTCCCACCCGCACAGATACGCAGTATTTT,CASSPTRTDTQYF
TRBV5-1,17,TRBJ1-3,.,many,TGCGCCAGCAGCCCTGGGCACCGGGACCCCTCTGGAAACACCATATATTTT,CASSPGHRDPSGNTIYF
TRBV5-1,13,TRBJ1-5,.,many,TGCGCCAGCAGCTTGGTACCAGAGGGACCCCAGCATTTT,CASSLVPEGPQHF
TRBV18,15,TRBJ2-5,TRBD2,many,TGTGCCAGCTCACCCCAGCGGGGTCCCCAAGAGACCCAGTACTTC,CASSPQRGPQETQYF
TRBV20-1,16,TRBJ2-1,TRBD1,.,TGCAGTGCTAGAAGTAGCACAGGGGCGATCTACAATGAGCAGTTCTTC,CSARSSTGAIYNEQFF
TRBV20-1,15,TRBJ2-3,TRBD2,many,TGCAGTGCTAGATTTGGGACTAGCTTTGGAGATACGCAGTATTTT,CSARFGTSFGDTQYF
TRBV6-4,14,TRBJ2-2,TRBD1,many,TGTGCCAGCAGGGGACAGGCGACCACCGGGGAGCTGTTTTTT,CASRGQATTGELFF
TRBV7-9,16,TRBJ2-1,.,many,TGTGCCAGCATCCCCCTCAAGACAAGCTCCTACAATGAGCAGTTCTTC,CASIPLKTSSYNEQFF
TRBV18,13,TRBJ2-6,.,.,TGTGCCAGCTCAAGTTCTGGGGCCAACGTCCTGACTTTC,CASSSSGANVLTF
TRBV29-1,14,TRBJ1-2,.,many,TGCAGCGTTACCACCTCAGGGGCTAACTATGGCTACACCTTC,CSVTTSGANYGYTF
TRBV20-1,15,TRBJ2-3,.,.,TGCAGTGCTGCCCTCGCCGGACGCCTCACAGATACGCAGTATTTT,CSAALAGRLTDTQYF
TRBV20-1,16,TRBJ2-2,TRBD2,many,TGCAGTGCCTGGGCTAGCGGGGGGACGAACACCGGGGAGCTGTTTTTT,CSAWASGGTNTGELFF
TRBV6-5,16,TRBJ2-4,.,many,TGTGCCAGCAGCCTGCGGGCCGCCTGGGGTAAAAACATTCAGTACTTC,CASSLRAAWGKNIQYF
TRBV5-5,15,TRBJ1-5,.,many,TGTGCCAGCAGCCGTAGGTCAGGGGTAAGTCAGCCCCAGCATTTT,CASSRRSGVSQPQHF
TRBV7-9,16,TRBJ2-3,TRBD1,many,TGTGCCAGCAGCTTAGCGGCAGGGGGAAGCACAGATACGCAGTATTTT,CASSLAAGGSTDTQYF
TRBV28,12,TRBJ1-1,.,few,TGTGCCAGCAGTCTCTCGACCCGAGAAGCTTTCTTT,CASSLSTREAFF
TRBV20-1,14,TRBJ1-6,.,many,TGCAGTGCTAGAGCAGGGCCAATCAATTCACCCCTCCACTTT,CSARAGPINSPLHF
TRBV4-1,15,TRBJ1-2,TRBD1,many,TGCGCCAGCAGCCAGGGGCCAGGGGGGGAGTATGGCTACACCTTC,CASSQGPGGEYGYTF
TRBV4-1,16,TRBJ2-1,TRBD1,.,TGCGCCAGCAGCCAGGGACAGGAAGTACCCTACAATGAGCAGTTCTTC,CASSQGQEVPYNEQFF
TRBV12-3/TRBV12-4,13,TRBJ1-5,.,many,TGTGCCAGCAGACGAGAAGTAACACAGCCCCAGCATTTT,CASRREVTQPQHF